A single T cell receptor beta chain is shown here with its context. Its antigen is unidentified. Profiled with immunoSEQ multiplex PCR; TCRdb holds only in-frame clones, not every one. The table includes more than 15,000 clones, 65% to 80% detected once. In the ViraFEST assay, antigen-specific CD4+ clonotypes were identified by expansion after peptide-pool stimulation. Investigators separated out CD4+ T cells once about eleven days of culture had passed. The person had PCR-confirmed SARS-CoV-2 infection between March and December 2020. BNT162b2 vaccine or mRNA-1273 vaccine was given to participants in two doses. The sample originates from a study of vaccination effects on CD4 cells after COVID-19. Overall study context: Both early and late time points after vaccination provided samples from three convalescent patients.

Germline V gene data show CDR1 as SGHRS and CDR2 as YFSETQ. Trimming removed 2 bases from V and 2 bases from J, with 7 bases in between. This CDR3 has 13 residues. The rearrangement uses TRBV5-1 and TRBJ1-2; D might be TRBD1 (5 bases). The specimen was CD4+ T cells from PBMCs cultured with SARS-CoV-2 spike peptides, collected after COVID-19 vaccination. The sequence derives from a human donor who had a prior SARS-CoV-2 infection. Written as DNA, the CDR3 is TGCGCCAGCAGCTTTCGGGGGAACTATGGCTACACCTTC. It is translated as CASSFRGNYGYTF.